The 27 T cell receptor beta chains listed next were all sequenced from one sample in a study of vaccination and CD4 T cells after COVID-19. Sequenced with the Oncomine TCR Beta short-read assay was DNA taken from cultured CD4+ T cells. The source of extracted genomic DNA was cultured CD4+ T cells. MiXCR, run by TCRdb on the PCR reads, gives a single entry per CDR3 protein. This table holds 8,000 to 10,000 distinct CDR3 sequences, about 34% found once. Stated treatment: approximately 9-day PBMC culture with coronavirus spike peptide pools or control peptides (ViraFEST assay). Gathering of the CD4+ T cells, from the unexposed donor, took place before the COVID-19 pandemic (2011-2018). Their target antigens are unknown. Sequenced material: CD4+ T cells from blood, cultured in vitro. The receptors derive from a human donor in good health.

The J gene is TRBJ1-5, the V gene TRBV30; 11 bases line up with TRBD1. This CDR3 spans 15 amino acids. With V trimmed by 5 bases and J by 4 bases, 7 bases remained unmatched. Germline lookup yields CDR1 GTSNPN and CDR2 SVGIG (reference sequence). DNA for the CDR3: TGTGCCTGGTCCTCGGGGACAGGGGGGAATCAGCCCCAGCATTTT. This encodes CAWSSGTGGNQPQHF.

The V gene is TRBV27, the J gene TRBJ2-7; D is unclear. Germline V CDR1 and CDR2: MNHEY, SMNVEV (reference sequence). With 3 bases removed from V and 3 bases from J, the gap between germline ends came to 9 bases. This CDR3 spans 13 amino acids. Written as DNA, the CDR3 is TGTGCCAGCAGTTTTTCCCAGCACTACGAGCAGTACTTC. Amino acid sequence: CASSFSQHYEQYF.

This chain uses TRBV24-1 with TRBJ2-7; D is tentatively TRBD1 or TRBD2 (6 bases each). V was clipped by 5 bases and J by 3 bases, with 19 bases between them. The CDR3 contains 16 residues. Germline V gene sequence: CDR1 KGHDR, CDR2 SFDVKD. The CDR3 bases are TGTGCCACCAGTGTTGGGGGGCTTGGAGGGAGCTACGAGCAGTACTTC. As protein: CATSVGGLGGSYEQYF.

The J gene is TRBJ2-2, the V gene TRBV6-5; 8 bases fit TRBD1. Germline V gene data show CDR1 as MNHEY and CDR2 as SVGAGI. Germline trimming cut 0 bases from V and 5 bases from J; bases unmatched to any gene: 8. CDR3 length: 17 residues. CDR3 loop: CASSYSAWTGRTGELFF. As DNA, the CDR3 is TGTGCCAGCAGTTACTCGGCCTGGACAGGGCGAACCGGGGAGCTGTTTTTT.

This clonotype is large (0.1 to 1%) by share. This sequence joins TRBV4-2 and TRBJ2-1; 10 positions agree with TRBD1. The CDR3 sequence is 15 residues long. Losses at the gene ends were 3 bases for V and 8 bases for J; bases not matched to a gene: 7. CDR1 is LGHNA, CDR2 YNFKEQ, per germline. For the CDR3, the DNA is TGTGCCAGCAGCCAGGGGGGACAGGGGAGCGATGAGCAGTTCTTC. Translating gives CASSQGGQGSDEQFF.

This clonotype appeared a few times. This chain links TRBV10-3 with TRBJ2-7; TRBD2 matches at 7 bases. V lost 9 bases, J lost 4 bases, and 6 bases stayed unmatched. CDR1 is ENHRY and CDR2 is SYGVKD in the germline V gene. The CDR3 runs to 12 residues. The CDR3 nucleotides are TGTGCCATGGGGGGGGAACCTTACGAGCAGTACTTC. This translates into CAMGGEPYEQYF.

This clonotype turned up a few times. The gene calls are TRBV28 and TRBJ1-4, with unresolved D. V was trimmed by 5 bases and J by 5 bases, leaving 12 bases between them. Germline CDR1 and CDR2: MDHEN and SYDVKM. The CDR3 runs to 14 residues. CDR3 in DNA: TGTGCCAGCAGTAGAGGAGGTCCCAATGAAAAACTGTTTTTT. Encoded protein: CASSRGGPNEKLFF.

V and J are TRBV4-3 and TRBJ1-2, with 8 bases identical to TRBD1. Looked up from germline, CDR1 is LGHNA and CDR2 is YSLEER. CDR3 length: 14 residues. The trim removed 4 bases at V and 6 bases at J, leaving 7 bases unmatched. The CDR3 DNA is TGCGCCAGCAGCCGCCGACAGGGGCAGGATGGCTACACCTTC. Encoded protein: CASSRRQGQDGYTF.

This clonotype is classed as medium-sized. The chain carries TRBV15 and TRBJ1-1, with a weak D call TRBD1 (6 bases). The germline V and J ends were trimmed by 4 bases and 5 bases, with 23 bases remaining between them. The CDR3 covers 17 residues. Germline V lookup: CDR1 LNHNV, CDR2 YYDKDF (reference sequence). The CDR3 protein is CATSKRDTGKVRTEAFF. The CDR3 DNA sequence: TGTGCCACCAGCAAAAGGGACACCGGCAAGGTGAGAACTGAAGCTTTCTTT.

CDR3 loop: CASRELAGPYNEQFF. The CDR3 bases are TGTGCCAGCCGTGAACTAGCGGGACCCTACAATGAGCAGTTCTTC. The rearrangement uses TRBV7-3 and TRBJ2-1; 10 bases agree with TRBD2. The J segment lost 2 bases and the V segment lost 8 bases, leaving 6 bases of the junction unmatched. Germline V gene lookup returns CDR1 SGHTA and CDR2 FQGTGA. This CDR3 is 15 amino acids long. Complete variable domain (other parts from reference TRBV7-3 and TRBJ2-1): GAGVSQTPSNKVTEKGKYVELRCDPISGHTALYWYRQSLGQGPEFLIYFQGTGAADDSGLPNDRFFAVRPEGSVSTLKIQRTERGDSAVYLCASRELAGPYNEQFFGPGTRLTVL.

CDR3 DNA sequence: TGTGCCAGTAGCGCTGATGGGACAGGGGGCCCCGAGCAGTACTTC. Protein sequence: CASSADGTGGPEQYF. The chain combines TRBV19 with TRBJ2-1; 12 bases are shared with TRBD1. The assigned J gene may be wrong: the sequence end matches TRBJ2-7 better. CDR1 and CDR2 from the germline V gene are LNHDA and SQIVND (reference sequence). The length of the CDR3 is 15 residues.

The rearrangement links TRBV28 to TRBJ1-4, with D unresolved. Trimming took 11 bases from V and 8 from J, leaving 18 bases between them. The germline gives CDR1 MDHEN, CDR2 SYDVKM. The CDR3 has 13 amino acids. The CDR3 loop reads CAAAGGMGEKLFF. The CDR3, as DNA: TGTGCCGCGGCGGGAGGTATGGGGGAAAAACTGTTTTTT.

This chain connects TRBV5-1 to TRBJ2-1; TRBD2 aligns across 7 bases. Germline assignment: CDR1 SGHRS and CDR2 YFSETQ. Trimming at V came to 5 bases and at J to 2 bases, leaving 10 bases not matched to a gene. The CDR3 length is 16 residues. CDR3 sequence (DNA): TGCGCCAGCAGTCCGAACTTCGCGGGAGCCTACAATGAGCAGTTCTTC. Translated: CASSPNFAGAYNEQFF.

This clonotype was counted only a few times. This chain joins TRBV27 and TRBJ2-6; no clear D. Germline V CDR1 and CDR2: MNHEY, SMNVEV (reference sequence). The CDR3 runs 15 residues. Trimming removed 2 bases at V and 0 bases at J, with 5 bases between. CDR3 sequence (DNA): TGTGCCAGCAGTTTACTCGGCTCTGGGGCCAACGTCCTGACTTTC. Protein product: CASSLLGSGANVLTF. Full variable domain (missing parts from reference TRBV27 and TRBJ2-6): EAQVTQNPRYLITVTGKKLTVTCSQNMNHEYMSWYRQDPGLGLRQIYYSMNVEVTDKGDVPEGYKVSRKEKRNFPLILESPSPNQTSLYFCASSLLGSGANVLTFGAGSRLTVL.

The chain links TRBV4-1 to TRBJ2-7, with a tentative D call TRBD2 (6 bases). Germline-derived CDR1 and CDR2 are MGHRA and YSYEKL. The length of the CDR3 is 15 residues. Trimming took 3 bases from V and 0 from J, leaving 12 bases between them. CDR3 nucleotide sequence: TGCGCCAGCAGCCAGTCAAGCGGGTACTCCTACGAGCAGTACTTC. This sequence encodes CASSQSSGYSYEQYF.

V gene TRBV29-1 combines with J gene TRBJ2-1; 8 nucleotides match TRBD2. This CDR3 is built from 15 residues. The V gene end was trimmed by 6 bases and the J gene end by 0 bases; junction bases not matched to a gene: 7. In germline, CDR1 is SQVTM, CDR2 ANQGSEA. CDR3 coding DNA: TGCAGCGTCCGCGGGAGGACCCGCTCCTACAATGAGCAGTTCTTC. Translation: CSVRGRTRSYNEQFF.

V and J are TRBV20-1 and TRBJ2-2; 15 bases match TRBD2. In germline, CDR1 is DFQATT, CDR2 SNEGSKA (reference sequence). V was pared by 7 bases and J by 4 bases, with 16 bases of the junction left unmatched. CDR3 length: 19 residues. The CDR3 coding sequence is TGCAGTGTCTACAACCATGGACTAGCGGGAGGGCCGAGCACCGGGGAGCTGTTTTTT. It yields the protein CSVYNHGLAGGPSTGELFF.

The J gene is TRBJ2-7, the V gene TRBV4-2; 13 bases fit TRBD2. The germline gives CDR1 LGHNA, CDR2 YNFKEQ. This CDR3 is built from 18 residues. Unmatched junction bases numbered 11, after V lost 4 bases and J lost 2 bases. The CDR3: CASSPVQGLAGTTYEQYF. The CDR3 DNA reads as TGTGCCAGCAGCCCCGTCCAGGGACTAGCGGGAACGACCTACGAGCAGTACTTC.

The chain couples TRBV28 to TRBJ1-5, with a weak D call TRBD1 (6 bases). V was cut by 5 bases and J by 7 bases, with 15 bases left in between. Germline V gene sequence: CDR1 MDHEN, CDR2 SYDVKM. The CDR3 has 14 amino acids. CDR3 protein: CASSPASGGQPQHF. The CDR3 DNA follows: TGTGCCAGCAGTCCTGCCAGTGGGGGCCAGCCCCAGCATTTT.

The rearrangement joins TRBV29-1 to TRBJ1-1; no reliable D call. Germline V gene lookup returns CDR1 SQVTM and CDR2 ANQGSEA. The V end was cut by 7 bases, the J end by 6 bases, with 12 bases between. There are 11 residues in the CDR3. The CDR3 DNA reads TGCAGCGGTCACAGAGGGCCTGAAGCTTTCTTT. Protein product: CSGHRGPEAFF.

The J gene is TRBJ1-2, the V gene TRBV6-1; perhaps TRBD1 as D (5 bases). The germline CDR1 and CDR2 sequences are MNHNS and SASEGT. This CDR3 has 14 residues. The V end was cut by 6 bases, the J end by 8 bases, with 19 bases between. This CDR3 reads CASRRDRGSWGYTF. The CDR3 bases are TGTGCCAGCAGAAGGGACCGGGGAAGTTGGGGCTACACCTTC.

This sequence joins TRBV28 and TRBJ2-5; the D gene is possibly TRBD1 (6 bases). CDR1 and CDR2 from the germline V gene are MDHEN and SYDVKM. V was shortened by 5 bases and J by 7 bases, with 20 bases between the two germline ends. The CDR3 runs 15 residues. The chain's CDR3 is CASSRRLTGRGTQYF. The CDR3 nucleotides are TGTGCCAGCAGTCGGAGGCTGACGGGCAGGGGGACCCAGTACTTC.

The rearrangement uses TRBV11-2 and TRBJ1-2; D perhaps matches TRBD1 (6 bases). From germline, CDR1 is SGHAT and CDR2 FQNNGV. This CDR3 has 15 residues. V was clipped by 5 bases and J by 0 bases, with 13 bases between them. The CDR3 DNA reads as TGTGCCAGCAGCCCCCGATCAGGGGCTAACTATGGCTACACCTTC. It specifies CASSPRSGANYGYTF.

The rearrangement joins TRBV5-4 to TRBJ2-1; tentatively, D is TRBD1 (5 bases). The CDR3 covers 14 residues. Germline V lookup: CDR1 SGHNT, CDR2 YYREEE (reference sequence). The ends were cut back, 1 base at V and 9 bases at J, with 14 bases in the middle. The CDR3 is CASSLYQGKAEQFF. CDR3 bases: TGTGCCAGCAGCTTGTATCAGGGAAAGGCTGAGCAGTTCTTC.

Only a few counts were recorded for this clonotype. The chain recombines TRBV20-1 with TRBJ2-1, with 11 bases that match TRBD2. CDR3 length: 15 residues. CDR1 is DFQATT, CDR2 SNEGSKA, per germline (reference sequence). The CDR3 nucleotides read TGCTCCCCCTGGGGAGGGCTAGCGGGAGGTTATGAGCAGTTCTTC. This encodes CSPWGGLAGGYEQFF.

This clonotype was counted only a few times. The rearrangement links TRBV7-9 to TRBJ2-7; D unresolved. Germline loops: CDR1 SEHNR, CDR2 FQNEAQ (reference sequence). Trimming shortened V by 1 base and J by 6 bases, and 10 bases separated the two germline ends. This CDR3 is built from 13 residues. The CDR3 protein is CASSLGQFSEQYF. The CDR3 DNA reads TGTGCCAGCAGCTTAGGGCAGTTCTCCGAGCAGTACTTC.

This chain uses TRBV7-2 with TRBJ1-6; D perhaps matches TRBD1 (5 bases). With 1 base removed from V and 6 bases from J, the gap between germline ends came to 13 bases. Germline V gives CDR1 SGHTA, CDR2 FQGNSA. This CDR3 is 16 amino acids long. CDR3 nucleotide sequence: TGTGCCAGCAGCTTAGTGGTTCGACAGTTTAATTCACCCCTCCACTTT. Translation gives CASSLVVRQFNSPLHF.